This T cell receptor (beta chain) derives from a study of blood T cell repertoires in COVID-19. Trimming pared 3 bases from V and 0 bases from J, leaving 11 bases between. From germline, CDR1 is SNHLY and CDR2 FYNNEI. The CDR3 length is 16 residues. TCRdb's copy holds only in-frame clones and misses some; the assay was immunoSEQ multiplex PCR. The data hold about 160,000 clones, with around 74% observed a single time. Sequences were obtained from peripheral blood. The TCR sequence derives from a woman aged 80 or over with acute or convalescent COVID-19. The rearrangement joins TRBV2 to TRBJ2-2, with D perhaps TRBD1 (5 bases). The CDR3 loop reads CASSDWVQANTGELFF. The CDR3 nucleotides are TGTGCCAGCAGTGATTGGGTACAGGCGAACACCGGGGAGCTGTTTTTT.